What follows are 5 T cell receptor beta chains derived from one specimen sequenced in a study of blood T cell repertoires in COVID-19. Assay: immunoSEQ multiplex PCR; the TCRdb copy retains only in-frame clones and omits some. Among 150,000 to 200,000 clones, approximately 84% were seen once, and the ten largest hold about an eighth. The sample was PBMCs or T cells enriched from blood (not recorded which). Source of these receptors: a man aged 50 to 59 who had recovered from COVID-19.

This clone appeared once. V and J are TRBV6-6 and TRBJ2-2, with TRBD2 identical over 11 bases. The germline V gene has CDR1 MNHNY and CDR2 SVGAGI (reference sequence). The V and J ends lost 9 bases and 1 base, in that order; junction bases with no gene match: 7. The CDR3 contains 16 residues. The CDR3: CASLAGGLLNTGELFF. The CDR3 coding sequence is TGTGCCAGTCTAGCGGGGGGACTATTGAACACCGGGGAGCTGTTTTTT.

V is TRBV19 and J is TRBJ2-4, with D possibly being TRBD1 (6 bases). The CDR3 consists of 13 residues. Germline V gene sequence: CDR1 LNHDA, CDR2 SQIVND (reference sequence). Trimming took off 6 bases at V and 6 bases at J, with 12 bases between the two ends. The CDR3: CASSQEDRNIQYF. The CDR3 region has the DNA TGTGCCAGTAGCCAAGAGGACAGAAACATTCAGTACTTC.

The V gene is TRBV11-2, the J gene TRBJ1-1, with TRBD1 as a possible D gene (5 bases). This CDR3 comprises 11 residues. Germline CDR1 reads SGHAT; CDR2 reads FQNNGV. The V and J ends lost 5 bases and 11 bases respectively, with 12 bases between them. The chain's CDR3 is CASSGNRLAFF. Written as DNA, the CDR3 is TGTGCCAGCAGCGGCAACAGGTTGGCTTTCTTT.

This clone was observed a few times. CDR3 residues: CASSQPQGNTEAFF. CDR3 nucleotides: TGTGCCAGCAGCCAACCCCAGGGGAACACTGAAGCTTTCTTT. The rearrangement links TRBV3-1 (or the pseudogene TRBV3-2) to TRBJ1-1, with D tentatively TRBD1 (5 bases). Germline loops: CDR1 LGHDT, CDR2 YNNKEL (reference sequence). Deletions cut 2 bases from V and 1 base from J, with 8 bases between. This CDR3 has 14 residues.

The chain uses TRBV18 and TRBJ1-1, with D possibly TRBD1 on 5 matching bases. V was cut by 1 base and J by 3 bases, with 12 bases left in between. Germline loops: CDR1 KGHSH, CDR2 LQKENI. This CDR3 spans 15 amino acids. CDR3 in DNA: TGTGCCAGCTCACCACGAAAGGGGAGGGACACTGAAGCTTTCTTT. Translating it yields CASSPRKGRDTEAFF. Together with reference TRBV18 and TRBJ1-1, the CDR3 gives the full variable domain: NAGVMQNPRHLVRRRGQEARLRCSPMKGHSHVYWYRQLPEEGLKFMVYLQKENIIDESGMPKERFSAEFPKEGPSILRIQQVVRGDSAAYFCASSPRKGRDTEAFFGQGTRLTVV.